This T cell receptor delta chain appears in the sequencing data of a study of Vδ1+ human thymocytes. Sequences come from RNA converted to cDNA by reverse transcription. The CDR3 regions were amplified by multiplex PCR from V-gene primers to a constant-region primer. TCRdb reprocessed the multiplex PCR reads using CATT. Of more than 50,000 delta-chain clones in the sample, around 16% were seen once. Study-wide results and limits: Many TRG clonotypes were shared between donors; TRD repertoires were essentially private. Thymic TRG and TRD repertoires appeared highly polyclonal, with Gaussian CDR3 length distributions.

Germline CDR1 is TSWWSYY and CDR2 is QGS. This CDR3 has 18 residues. After removal of 1 base from V and 4 bases from J, the junction contained 15 bases not matched to a gene. A note on this clone: What it binds is unknown.

Sequencing input: Vdelta1+ gamma-delta thymocytes from the thymus. Indicated subset: FACS-sorted CD3+ TCRalphabeta- TCRVdelta1+ TCRVdelta2- thymocytes. The chain links TRDV1 to TRDJ1; 7 bases map to TRDD3. This receptor was taken from a girl under three years old who had congenital heart surgery. The DNA for the CDR3 is TGTGCTCTTGGGGAACCGTCTTCATTCGTCGGGGATAACGATAAACTCATCTTT. Translated, it gives CALGEPSSFVGDNDKLIF.